The next 2 T cell receptor beta chains were all read from a single sample in a study of blood T cell repertoires in COVID-19. Using immunoSEQ multiplex PCR, the repertoire was profiled, and TCRdb retains in-frame clones only, with some absent. The data contain some 220,000 clones, approximately 80% of them seen just once; the ten biggest clones take up roughly a tenth. What was sequenced was peripheral blood. The origin of the receptors is a man over 45 with active or convalescent COVID-19.

The chain uses TRBV7-2 and TRBJ1-2; possibly TRBD1 for D (6 bases). The CDR3 consists of 16 residues. Between the trimmed V and J ends, which lost 5 bases and 4 bases, there was a span of 20 bases. The germline V gene encodes CDR1 SGHTA and CDR2 FQGNSA. CDR3 sequence: CASSTPRDTSVYGYTF. The CDR3 DNA reads TGTGCCAGCAGCACCCCCCGGGACACCTCGGTCTATGGCTACACCTTC.

The chain combines TRBV2 with TRBJ2-5; D not resolved. V gave up 5 bases and J gave up 5 bases, with 15 bases separating them. The CDR3 is made up of 14 amino acids. The germline V gene encodes CDR1 SNHLY and CDR2 FYNNEI. The CDR3: CASSYYPAGETQYF. The CDR3 bases are TGTGCCAGCAGTTATTACCCTGCCGGGGAGACCCAGTACTTC.